The TCR beta chain under discussion was sequenced for a study of PD-1 blockade in classical Hodgkin lymphoma. CDR1 and CDR2 (germline): SGHNT, YENEEA. The CDR3 sequence is 12 residues long. V shed 5 bases and J shed 7 bases, with 9 bases lying between them. The repertoire was sequenced with immunoSEQ multiplex PCR; TCRdb's copy has only in-frame clones and lacks some. The table records about 50,000 clones, 90% of them present only once. Time point in this sample: cycle 4 day 1 (C4D1), after more than five weeks of nivolumab. Relapse after autologous stem cell transplantation occurred in every patient, and brentuximab vedotin exposure varied.

The material sequenced was peripheral blood mononuclear cells (PBMCs), taken before the fourth cycle of nivolumab. The sequence was collected from a human donor with classical Hodgkin lymphoma. The rearrangement uses TRBV11-3 and TRBJ2-1; D remains unclear. CDR3 in amino acids: CASSTEFNEQFF. The CDR3, as DNA: TGTGCCAGCAGCACCGAGTTTAATGAGCAGTTCTTC.